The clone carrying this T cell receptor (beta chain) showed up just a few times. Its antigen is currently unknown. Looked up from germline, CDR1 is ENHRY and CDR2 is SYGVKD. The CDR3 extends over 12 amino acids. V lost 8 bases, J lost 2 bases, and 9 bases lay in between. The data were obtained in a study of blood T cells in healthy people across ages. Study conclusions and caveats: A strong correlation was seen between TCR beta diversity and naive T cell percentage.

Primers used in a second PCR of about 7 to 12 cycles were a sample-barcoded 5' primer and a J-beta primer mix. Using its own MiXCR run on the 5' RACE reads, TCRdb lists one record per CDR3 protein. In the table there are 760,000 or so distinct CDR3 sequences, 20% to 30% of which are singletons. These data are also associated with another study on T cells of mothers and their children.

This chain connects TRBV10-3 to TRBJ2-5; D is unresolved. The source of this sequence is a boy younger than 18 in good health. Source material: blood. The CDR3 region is CAIGGKQETQYF. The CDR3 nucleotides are TGTGCCATCGGTGGGAAACAAGAGACCCAGTACTTC.